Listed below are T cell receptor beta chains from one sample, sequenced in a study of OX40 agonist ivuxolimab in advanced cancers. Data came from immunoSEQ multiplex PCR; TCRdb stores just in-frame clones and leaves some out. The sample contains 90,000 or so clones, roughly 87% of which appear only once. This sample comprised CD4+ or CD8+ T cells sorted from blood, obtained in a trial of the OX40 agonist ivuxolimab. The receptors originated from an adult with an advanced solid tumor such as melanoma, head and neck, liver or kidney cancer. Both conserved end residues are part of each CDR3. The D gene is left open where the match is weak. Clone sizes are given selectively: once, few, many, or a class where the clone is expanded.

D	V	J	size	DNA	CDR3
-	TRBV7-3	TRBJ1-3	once	TGTGCCAGCAGCTTAGGCGGGGATGGAAACACCATATATTTT	CASSLGGDGNTIYF
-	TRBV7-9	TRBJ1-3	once	TGTGCCAGCAGCTTGGGGGACATTTTCACTGGAAACACCATATATTTT	CASSLGDIFTGNTIYF
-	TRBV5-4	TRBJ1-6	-	TGTGCCAGCAGCTTGGAGTACAGCCGAGGATCGGGTAATTCACCCCTCCACTTT	CASSLEYSRGSGNSPLHF
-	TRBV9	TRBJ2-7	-	TGTGCCAGCAGCGTAGATGGGACTGGTTGGTACGAGCAGTACTTC	CASSVDGTGWYEQYF
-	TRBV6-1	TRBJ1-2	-	TGTGCCAGCAGTGAACCAGGGCCAAGGAGGAGCTACACCTTC	CASSEPGPRRSYTF
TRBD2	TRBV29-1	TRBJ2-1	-	TGCAGCGTTGTCCGGGGGAGCGGGAGCTCCTACAATGAGCAGTTCTTC	CSVVRGSGSSYNEQFF
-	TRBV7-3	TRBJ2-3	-	TGTGCCAGCAGCTTAAAACGTCTGGGCCAGATCGGATTCACAGATACGCAGTATTTT	CASSLKRLGQIGFTDTQYF
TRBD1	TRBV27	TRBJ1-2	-	TGTGCCAGCAGTTTTGGGGGGACAGGGGTATTCAGCTACACCTTC	CASSFGGTGVFSYTF
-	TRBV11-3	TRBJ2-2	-	TGTGCCAGCAGCTTTTCTTACGGACCGAACACCGGGGAGCTGTTTTTT	CASSFSYGPNTGELFF
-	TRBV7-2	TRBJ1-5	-	TGTGCCAGCAGCGTGGGTCGCAATCAGCCCCAGCATTTT	CASSVGRNQPQHF
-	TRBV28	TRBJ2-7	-	TGTGCCAGCAGTTCAACAGGTGAAGCCTCCTACGAGCAGTACTTC	CASSSTGEASYEQYF
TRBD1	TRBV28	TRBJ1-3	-	TGTGCCAGCAGTTTATTATCCTACCGGGACAGGGGCTTTGGAAACACCATATATTTT	CASSLLSYRDRGFGNTIYF
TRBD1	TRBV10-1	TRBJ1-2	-	TGCGCCAGCAGTCGCCTTCTACAGGGGGACGGTAACTATGGCTACACCTTC	CASSRLLQGDGNYGYTF
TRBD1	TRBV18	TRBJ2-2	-	TGTGCCAGCTCAAGCCCGGGACAGGCGAACACCGGGGAGCTGTTTTTT	CASSSPGQANTGELFF
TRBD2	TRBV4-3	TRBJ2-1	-	TGCGCCAGCAGCCAAGTAGCGGGGGTACAGTATGAGCAGTTCTTC	CASSQVAGVQYEQFF
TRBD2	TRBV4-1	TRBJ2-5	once	TGCGCCAGCAGCTTAATCGTTCGGGGGGGGAGGGAACAAGAGACCCAGTACTTC	CASSLIVRGGREQETQYF
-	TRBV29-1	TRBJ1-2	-	TGCAGCGTCGCGGGGGGTCAGAACTATGGCTACACCTTC	CSVAGGQNYGYTF
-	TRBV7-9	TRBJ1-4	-	TGTGCCAGCAGCTTAGTGGGGTATGAGGAAAAACTGTTTTTT	CASSLVGYEEKLFF